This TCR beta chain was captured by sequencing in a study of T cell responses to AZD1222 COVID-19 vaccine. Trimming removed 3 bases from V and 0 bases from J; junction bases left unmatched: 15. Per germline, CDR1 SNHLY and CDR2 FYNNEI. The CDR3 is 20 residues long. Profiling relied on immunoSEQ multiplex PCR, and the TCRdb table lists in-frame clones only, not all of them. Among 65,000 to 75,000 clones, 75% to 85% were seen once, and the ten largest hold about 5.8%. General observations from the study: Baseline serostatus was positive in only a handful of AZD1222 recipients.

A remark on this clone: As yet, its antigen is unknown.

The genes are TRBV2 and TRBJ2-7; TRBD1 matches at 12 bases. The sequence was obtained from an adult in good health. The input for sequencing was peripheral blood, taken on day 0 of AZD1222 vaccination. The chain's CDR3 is CASSDLWGQGALRSSYEQYF. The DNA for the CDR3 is TGTGCCAGCAGTGATTTGTGGGGACAGGGGGCACTAAGGAGCTCCTACGAGCAGTACTTC.